Sequencing of this T cell receptor (beta chain) was carried out in a study of blood T cell repertoires in COVID-19. V shed 2 bases and J 4 bases; nucleotides not matched to a gene: 5. The CDR3 has 16 amino acids. From germline, CDR1 is SGHTA and CDR2 FQGNSA. In the study's own analysis: Amplification with reference gene primers provided the estimates of nucleated cell counts. Sequencing was performed with immunoSEQ multiplex PCR; in TCRdb, only in-frame clones are kept and a portion is missing. The V and J calls and clone size come from that table; D and trimming were worked out from the DNA. The sample yields 310,000 or so clones, more than 70% seen once.

The clonotype was recovered from a woman in her forties or fifties with acute or convalescent COVID-19. This chain connects TRBV7-2 to TRBJ1-3; TRBD1 aligns across 10 bases. The sample was peripheral blood. Here the CDR3 reads CASSLRQGAGGNTIYF. The CDR3 nucleotides are TGTGCCAGCAGCTTAAGACAGGGGGCAGGAGGAAACACCATATATTTT.